This T cell receptor (beta chain) is from a study of CD8+CD57+ T cells in acquired aplastic anemia. Whole-study context: Across the sorted CD4+ and CD8+ cells, DNA amounts averaged roughly 3.5 ug.

Those patients picked for sequencing had displayed CD8+CD57+ cell expansion on flow cytometry. Every patient had severe acquired aplastic anemia. CDR3 and TCR beta VDJ profiling relied on genomic DNA as the template. TCRdb redid the calling of the reads with MiXCR, one entry per CDR3 protein. This table holds about 180,000 distinct CDR3 sequences, around 50% found once. Trimming at V came to 1 base and at J to 6 bases, leaving 4 bases not matched to a gene. This CDR3 has 15 amino acids. Germline V lookup: CDR1 SGHRS, CDR2 YFSETQ. Study outcomes and limitations: Roughly 28 was the count of CD8+ CDR3 sequences that patients shared with controls. CD8+ Simpson's diversity in patients was not significantly different from that in controls.

Notes on this clonotype: No antigen is known for it.

Input material: sorted CD4+, CD8+, or CD8+CD57+ T cells (not recorded which) from PBMCs. The TCR comes from a human donor with aplastic anemia. This rearrangement joins TRBV5-1 to TRBJ1-6, with TRBD1 identical over 7 bases. CDR3 nucleotide sequence: TGCGCCAGCAGCTTGTTCCCAGGGGGTAATTCACCCCTCCACTTT. This encodes CASSLFPGGNSPLHF.